The 29 T cell receptor beta chains below come from one sample, sequenced in a study of blood T cell repertoires in COVID-19. Profiled with immunoSEQ multiplex PCR; TCRdb holds only in-frame clones, not every one. The sample holds around 170,000 clones; 89% are singletons and the top ten take approximately 3%. Sequencing was performed on peripheral blood. These receptors were obtained from a man aged 60 to 75 with acute or convalescent COVID-19.

The rearrangement uses TRBV19 and TRBJ1-2; 9 bases line up with TRBD1. Germline V gene data show CDR1 as LNHDA and CDR2 as SQIVND (reference sequence). V lost 10 bases, J lost 3 bases, and 6 bases stayed unmatched. The CDR3 extends over 13 amino acids. CDR3 protein: CAIRTGEHYGYTF. The CDR3 DNA follows: TGTGCCATCAGGACAGGGGAGCACTATGGCTACACCTTC.

The chain is built from TRBV3-1 (or the pseudogene TRBV3-2) and TRBJ1-1, with a weak D call TRBD1 (5 bases). V dropped 4 bases and J dropped 5 bases, with 20 bases sitting between them. The CDR3 sequence is 16 residues long. The germline V gene encodes CDR1 LGHDT and CDR2 YNNKEL (reference sequence). In DNA form, the CDR3 reads TGTGCCAGCAGCCCGACGCAGATAGGGGCAGGGACTGAAGCTTTCTTT. It translates to CASSPTQIGAGTEAFF.

The rearrangement joins TRBV6-6 to TRBJ1-3, with TRBD1 identical over 7 bases. CDR1 and CDR2 (germline): MNHNY, SVGAGI (reference sequence). This CDR3 is 15 amino acids long. Unmatched junction bases numbered 10, after V lost 4 bases and J lost 7 bases. The CDR3 nucleotides are TGTGCCAGCAGTTCCCCTCCGACAGGGTTGAACACCATATATTTT. Protein: CASSSPPTGLNTIYF.

This chain uses TRBV6-5 with TRBJ2-4; tentatively, D is TRBD2 (5 bases). The CDR3 is 16 residues long. V lost 0 bases, J lost 0 bases, and 9 bases lay in between. Germline lookup yields CDR1 MNHEY and CDR2 SVGAGI. CDR3 in amino acids: CASSYSLGVAKNIQYF. The DNA for the CDR3 is TGTGCCAGCAGTTACTCGCTCGGGGTAGCCAAAAACATTCAGTACTTC.

The chain links TRBV18 to TRBJ1-5; TRBD1 agrees at 8 bases. The CDR3 has 17 amino acids. The V segment lost 4 bases and the J segment 4 bases; nucleotides outside the gene matches: 12. Germline assignment: CDR1 KGHSH and CDR2 LQKENI. DNA of the CDR3: TGTGCCAGCTCACTGACGACAGGGGATTTCGTTAATCAGCCCCAGCATTTT. Translation gives CASSLTTGDFVNQPQHF.

V gene TRBV5-1 combines with J gene TRBJ2-4; D uncertain. The CDR3 runs 17 residues. Between the trimmed V and J ends, which lost 2 bases and 0 bases, there was a span of 15 bases. Looked up from germline, CDR1 is SGHRS and CDR2 is YFSETQ. The CDR3 coding sequence is TGCGCCAGCAGCTTTGTGGGTTTGGAGCTAGCCAAAAACATTCAGTACTTC. Translating it yields CASSFVGLELAKNIQYF.

The CDR3: CASSWGGGSDTQYF. Written as DNA, the CDR3 is TGTGCCAGCAGCTGGGGAGGAGGGTCAGATACGCAGTATTTT. This chain connects TRBV11-3 to TRBJ2-3; the D gene is possibly TRBD2 (6 bases). V was pared by 4 bases and J by 4 bases, with 12 bases between. Per germline, CDR1 SGHNT and CDR2 YENEEA. CDR3 length: 14 residues.

CDR3 region: CASSAGAGAPHNEQFF. CDR3 in DNA: TGTGCCAGCAGCGCAGGGGCGGGGGCACCCCACAATGAGCAGTTCTTC. The chain is built from TRBV9 and TRBJ2-1; TRBD2 might be the D (7 bases). The CDR3 spans 16 residues. Trimming shortened V by 3 bases and J by 5 bases, and 18 bases separated the two germline ends. In germline, CDR1 is SGDLS, CDR2 YYNGEE.

The V and J genes are TRBV6-2 or TRBV6-3 and TRBJ2-6, with D unclear. Between the trimmed V and J ends, which lost 5 bases and 0 bases, there was a span of 11 bases. CDR3 length: 16 amino acids. Per the germline V gene, CDR1 is MNHEY and CDR2 is SVGEGT. The CDR3 DNA is TGTGCCAGCAGTCCAAGTCCGGTCTCTGGGGCCAACGTCCTGACTTTC. This codes for CASSPSPVSGANVLTF.

V gene TRBV9 combines with J gene TRBJ1-3; no clear D gene. The CDR3 sequence is 16 residues long. Per germline, CDR1 SGDLS and CDR2 YYNGEE. Trimming removed 1 base from V and 0 bases from J, with 11 bases in between. DNA of the CDR3: TGTGCCAGCAGCGTACGCGCTCTACCCTCTGGAAACACCATATATTTT. It specifies CASSVRALPSGNTIYF.

The chain has TRBV15 and TRBJ2-7; D ambiguous. Deletions cut 0 bases from V and 3 bases from J, with 9 bases between. The CDR3 length is 14 residues. The germline V gene has CDR1 LNHNV and CDR2 YYDKDF (reference sequence). DNA of the CDR3: TGTGCCACCAGCAGAGATTCCCACAACTACGAGCAGTACTTC. Translation gives CATSRDSHNYEQYF. The variable domain in full, with the rest retrieved from reference TRBV15 and TRBJ2-7, is DAMVIQNPRYQVTQFGKPVTLSCSQTLNHNVMYWYQQKSSQAPKLLFHYYDKDFNNEADTPDNFQSRRPNTSFCFLDIRSPGLGDTAMYLCATSRDSHNYEQYFGPGTRLTVT.

On this clone: This may stem from a read error, because a much larger clone lies one nucleotide away. The gene calls are TRBV5-1 and TRBJ2-7, with TRBD1 matching 7 bases. This CDR3 comprises 13 residues. Germline CDR1 and CDR2: SGHRS and YFSETQ. The V and J ends lost 2 bases and 3 bases, in that order; junction bases with no gene match: 2. The CDR3 region has the DNA TGCGCCAGCAGCTTTGACAGGGACTACGAGCAGTACTTC. It yields the protein CASSFDRDYEQYF.

This chain joins TRBV6-5 and TRBJ1-6; D gene uncertain. This CDR3 has 15 amino acids. The V gene's germline CDR1 is MNHEY and CDR2 SVGAGI. V was trimmed by 2 bases and J by 5 bases, leaving 10 bases between them. The CDR3 region is CASSYREANNSPLHF. The CDR3, as DNA: TGTGCCAGCAGTTACAGGGAGGCCAATAATTCACCCCTCCACTTT.

This clone appeared a single time. The gene calls are TRBV7-9 and TRBJ2-3; 8 nucleotides line up with TRBD2. Germline CDR1 and CDR2: SEHNR and FQNEAQ (reference sequence). CDR3 length: 16 amino acids. After removal of 6 bases from V and 5 bases from J, the junction contained 13 bases not matched to a gene. The CDR3 loop is CASSLRRASGLDTQYF. CDR3 sequence (DNA): TGTGCCAGCAGTCTTCGTCGGGCTAGCGGGCTAGATACGCAGTATTTT.

V usage is TRBV3-1 (or the pseudogene TRBV3-2) and J usage is TRBJ2-7; the match to TRBD2 covers 9 bases. V shed 1 base and J 7 bases; nucleotides not matched to a gene: 5. The CDR3 contains 14 residues. Looked up from germline, CDR1 is LGHDT and CDR2 is YNNKEL (reference sequence). This CDR3 reads CASSQAGTSGEQYF. The CDR3 region has the DNA TGTGCCAGCAGCCAAGCGGGAACTAGCGGGGAGCAGTACTTC.

V and J are TRBV7-6 and TRBJ2-2; maybe TRBD1 (5 bases). With 6 bases removed from V and 3 bases from J, the gap between germline ends came to 14 bases. Germline-derived CDR1 and CDR2 are SGHVS and FNYEAQ. There are 15 residues in the CDR3. The CDR3 loop reads CASRFQGLDTGELFF. The CDR3 coding sequence is TGTGCCAGCAGGTTTCAGGGTTTAGACACCGGGGAGCTGTTTTTT. Together with reference TRBV7-6 and TRBJ2-2, the CDR3 gives the full variable domain: GAGVSQSPRYKVTKRGQDVALRCDPISGHVSLYWYRQALGQGPEFLTYFNYEAQQDKSGLPNDRFSAERPEGSISTLTIQRTEQRDSAMYRCASRFQGLDTGELFFGEGSRLTVL.

This chain uses TRBV4-2 with TRBJ2-7; unclear D gene. Germline loops: CDR1 LGHNA, CDR2 YNFKEQ. V was trimmed by 0 bases and J by 3 bases, leaving 15 bases between them. There are 16 residues in the CDR3. The CDR3 nucleotides are TGTGCCAGCAGCCAAGATAGTAACAGACCGAACTACGAGCAGTACTTC. Protein sequence: CASSQDSNRPNYEQYF.

The genes are TRBV5-1 and TRBJ2-2, with TRBD2 matching 12 bases. V shed 4 bases and J 4 bases; nucleotides not matched to a gene: 17. The V gene's germline CDR1 is SGHRS and CDR2 YFSETQ. CDR3 length: 20 residues. CDR3 nucleotides: TGCGCCAGCAGCCTCCAGGCTAGCGGGGGGGCCTATGGGCCCACCGGGGAGCTGTTTTTT. As protein: CASSLQASGGAYGPTGELFF.

The CDR3, as DNA: TGCGCCAGCAGCTTAGGGGACAGCCAACTCTCTGGAAACACCATATATTTT. It translates to CASSLGDSQLSGNTIYF. The chain employs TRBV5-1 and TRBJ1-3, with TRBD1 matching over 7 bases. In germline, CDR1 is SGHRS, CDR2 YFSETQ. Trimming took 2 bases from V and 0 from J; bases not matched to a gene: 8. The CDR3 extends over 17 amino acids.

CDR3 DNA sequence: TGCGCCAGCAGTCTTTCGCGGAACACTAATGAAAAACTGTTTTTT. Translating gives CASSLSRNTNEKLFF. The V and J genes are TRBV5-1 and TRBJ1-4; D unclear. Germline V gives CDR1 SGHRS, CDR2 YFSETQ. V was clipped by 5 bases and J by 2 bases, with 13 bases between them. The CDR3 consists of 15 residues.

V usage is TRBV6-2 or TRBV6-3 and J usage is TRBJ1-2, with TRBD1 matching 11 bases. J lost 6 bases, V lost 4 bases, and 1 base had no gene match. Germline-derived CDR1 and CDR2 are MNHEY and SVGEGT. This CDR3 is built from 13 residues. In nucleotides, the CDR3 is TGTGCCAGCAGTTGGACAGGGGGCGATGGCTACACCTTC. It yields the protein CASSWTGGDGYTF.

This chain joins TRBV7-9 and TRBJ2-3; TRBD1 agrees at 9 bases. Germline lookup yields CDR1 SEHNR and CDR2 FQNEAQ (reference sequence). V trimming: 4 bases; J trimming: 5 bases; junction bases outside the gene matches: 7. The length of the CDR3 is 15 residues. The CDR3 sequence: CASSSPGTGQDTQYF. The CDR3 bases are TGTGCCAGCAGCTCCCCCGGGACAGGGCAAGATACGCAGTATTTT.

The chain employs TRBV6-2 or TRBV6-3 and TRBJ1-1, with D hard to call. This CDR3 contains 13 residues. V lost 5 bases and J 5 bases, leaving 12 bases between the germline ends. Germline loops: CDR1 MNHEY, CDR2 SVGEGT. DNA for the CDR3: TGTGCCAGCAGTCTGGCGGGTCGGACTGAAGCTTTCTTT. Protein product: CASSLAGRTEAFF.

This clone was detected only a few times. The chain has TRBV5-1 and TRBJ2-7; the D is unclear. Trimming stripped 0 bases from V and 0 bases from J, with 4 bases between. Germline V lookup: CDR1 SGHRS, CDR2 YFSETQ. The CDR3 has 13 residues. The CDR3 sequence: CASSLDTSYEQYF. CDR3 coding DNA: TGCGCCAGCAGCTTGGACACCTCCTACGAGCAGTACTTC. Using reference TRBV5-1 and TRBJ2-7 for the parts outside the CDR3, the full variable domain is KAGVTQTPRYLIKTRGQQVTLSCSPISGHRSVSWYQQTPGQGLQFLFEYFSETQRNKGNFPGRFSGRQFSNSRSEMNVSTLELGDSALYLCASSLDTSYEQYFGPGTRLTVT.

The J gene is TRBJ2-3, the V gene TRBV6-4; 12 positions agree with TRBD2. J lost 4 bases, V lost 2 bases, and 13 bases had no gene match. The CDR3 runs to 19 residues. CDR1 and CDR2 from the germline V gene are MRHNA and SNTAGT. The CDR3, as DNA: TGTGCCAGCAGTGACACGGCGAAGACTAGCGGGGGAGGGGCAGATACGCAGTATTTT. Amino acids: CASSDTAKTSGGGADTQYF.

This chain connects TRBV7-2 to TRBJ1-3, with D maybe TRBD1 (6 bases). The CDR3 sequence is 15 residues long. Germline-derived CDR1 and CDR2 are SGHTA and FQGNSA. Trimming stripped 4 bases from V and 0 bases from J, with 10 bases between. CDR3 DNA: TGTGCCAGCAGCTCCAGGGGCCCCTCTGGAAACACCATATATTTT. Residues: CASSSRGPSGNTIYF.

This sequence joins TRBV27 and TRBJ1-3; the D gene is possibly TRBD1 (6 bases). Germline V gene lookup returns CDR1 MNHEY and CDR2 SMNVEV (reference sequence). The CDR3 spans 14 residues. The V and J ends lost 2 bases and 9 bases respectively, with 14 bases between them. The CDR3 sequence: CASSLGTTGSTIYF. The CDR3 DNA reads as TGTGCCAGCAGTTTAGGGACAACCGGCAGCACCATATATTTT.

This chain connects TRBV24-1 to TRBJ1-5, with D uncertain. This CDR3 has 12 residues. With 4 bases removed from V and 7 bases from J, the gap between germline ends came to 7 bases. Germline V lookup: CDR1 KGHDR, CDR2 SFDVKD. CDR3 in DNA: TGTGCCACCAGTGACCCCTCGCAGCCCCAGCATTTT. Protein sequence: CATSDPSQPQHF.

The chain uses TRBV19 and TRBJ2-6; D unclear. Germline-derived CDR1 and CDR2 are LNHDA and SQIVND (reference sequence). Trimming cost V 6 bases and J 0 bases, with 15 bases left between them. The CDR3 has 17 amino acids. CDR3 nucleotide sequence: TGTGCCAGTAGCCCACTCATTCGAAGCTCTGGGGCCAACGTCCTGACTTTC. Its translation is CASSPLIRSSGANVLTF.